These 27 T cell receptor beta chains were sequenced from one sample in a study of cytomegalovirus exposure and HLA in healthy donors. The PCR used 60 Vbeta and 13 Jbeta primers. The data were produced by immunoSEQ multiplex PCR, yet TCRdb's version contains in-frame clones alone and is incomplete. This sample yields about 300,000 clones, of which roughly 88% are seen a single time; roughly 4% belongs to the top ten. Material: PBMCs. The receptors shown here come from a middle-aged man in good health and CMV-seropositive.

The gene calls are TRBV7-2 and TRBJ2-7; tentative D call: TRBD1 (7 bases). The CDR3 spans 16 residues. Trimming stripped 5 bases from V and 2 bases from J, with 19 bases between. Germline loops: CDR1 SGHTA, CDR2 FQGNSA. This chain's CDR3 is CASSGGGGSWAYEQYF. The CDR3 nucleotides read TGTGCCAGCAGCGGAGGGGGCGGATCATGGGCCTACGAGCAGTACTTC.

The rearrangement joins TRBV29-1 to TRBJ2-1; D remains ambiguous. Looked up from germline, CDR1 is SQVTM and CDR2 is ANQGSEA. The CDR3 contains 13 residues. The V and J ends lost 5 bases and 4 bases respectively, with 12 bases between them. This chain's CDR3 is CSVLRAAYNEQFF. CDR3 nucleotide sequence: TGCAGCGTTCTGCGTGCAGCGTACAATGAGCAGTTCTTC.

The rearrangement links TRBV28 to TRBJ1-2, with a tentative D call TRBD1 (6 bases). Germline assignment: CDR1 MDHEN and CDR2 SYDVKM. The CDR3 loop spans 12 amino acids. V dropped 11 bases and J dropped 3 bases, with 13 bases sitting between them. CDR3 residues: CAGLRGDYGYTF. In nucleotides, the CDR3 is TGTGCCGGACTCAGGGGAGACTATGGCTACACCTTC.

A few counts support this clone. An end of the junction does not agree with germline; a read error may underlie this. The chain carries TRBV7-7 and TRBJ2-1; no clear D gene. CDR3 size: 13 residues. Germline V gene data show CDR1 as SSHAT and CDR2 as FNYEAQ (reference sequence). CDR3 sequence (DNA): TGTGCTAGCAGCACCGGGTTGTACAATGAGCAGTTCTTC. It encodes CASSTGLYNEQFF.

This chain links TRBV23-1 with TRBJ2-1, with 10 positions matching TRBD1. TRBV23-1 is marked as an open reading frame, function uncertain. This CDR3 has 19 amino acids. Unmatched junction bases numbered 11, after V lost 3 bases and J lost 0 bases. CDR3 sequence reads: CASSQCGTGDKSSYNEQFF. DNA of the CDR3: TGCGCCAGCAGTCAGTGCGGGACAGGGGATAAGAGCTCCTACAATGAGCAGTTCTTC.

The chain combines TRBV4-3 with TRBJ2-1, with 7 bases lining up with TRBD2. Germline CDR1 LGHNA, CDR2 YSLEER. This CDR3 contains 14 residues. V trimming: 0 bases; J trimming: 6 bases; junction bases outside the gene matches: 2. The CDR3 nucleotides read TGCGCCAGCAGCCAAGACTCTAGCGGCAATGAGCAGTTCTTC. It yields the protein CASSQDSSGNEQFF.

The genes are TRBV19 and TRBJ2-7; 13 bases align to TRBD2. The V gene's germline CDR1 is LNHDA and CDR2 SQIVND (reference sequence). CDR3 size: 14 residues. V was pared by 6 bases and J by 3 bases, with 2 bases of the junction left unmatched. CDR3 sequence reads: CASSGLAGDYEQYF. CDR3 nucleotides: TGTGCCAGTAGCGGACTAGCGGGGGACTACGAGCAGTACTTC.

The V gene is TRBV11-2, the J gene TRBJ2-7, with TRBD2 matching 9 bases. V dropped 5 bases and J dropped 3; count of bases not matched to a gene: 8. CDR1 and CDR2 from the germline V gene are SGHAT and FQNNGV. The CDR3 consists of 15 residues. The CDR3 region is CASSTSTSGFYEQYF. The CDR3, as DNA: TGTGCCAGCAGCACATCGACTAGCGGATTCTACGAGCAGTACTTC.

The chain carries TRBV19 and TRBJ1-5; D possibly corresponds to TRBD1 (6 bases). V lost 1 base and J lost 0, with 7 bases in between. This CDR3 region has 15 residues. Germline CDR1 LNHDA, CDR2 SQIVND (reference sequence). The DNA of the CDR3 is TGTGCCAGTAGTATAGGACAGGTTAGCAATCAGCCCCAGCATTTT. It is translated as CASSIGQVSNQPQHF.

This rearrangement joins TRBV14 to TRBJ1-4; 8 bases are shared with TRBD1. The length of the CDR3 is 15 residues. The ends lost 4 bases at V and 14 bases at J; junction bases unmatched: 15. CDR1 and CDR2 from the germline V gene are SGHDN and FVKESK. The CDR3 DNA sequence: TGTGCCAGCAGCCCCGACAGGGGAGCCCGGAGTAGGCTGTTTTTT. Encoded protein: CASSPDRGARSRLFF.

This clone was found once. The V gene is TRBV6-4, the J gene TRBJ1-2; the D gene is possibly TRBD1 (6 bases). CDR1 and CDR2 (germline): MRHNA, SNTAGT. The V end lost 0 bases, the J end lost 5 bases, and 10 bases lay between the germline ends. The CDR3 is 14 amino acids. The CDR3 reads CASSDSGGLYGYTF. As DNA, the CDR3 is TGTGCCAGCAGTGACTCCGGGGGGCTGTATGGCTACACCTTC.

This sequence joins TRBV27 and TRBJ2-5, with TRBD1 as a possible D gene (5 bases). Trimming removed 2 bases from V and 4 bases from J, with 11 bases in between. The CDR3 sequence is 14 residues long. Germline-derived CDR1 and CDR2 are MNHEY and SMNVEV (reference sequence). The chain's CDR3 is CASSLGQGRETQYF. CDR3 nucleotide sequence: TGTGCCAGCAGTTTAGGGCAGGGTCGAGAGACCCAGTACTTC.

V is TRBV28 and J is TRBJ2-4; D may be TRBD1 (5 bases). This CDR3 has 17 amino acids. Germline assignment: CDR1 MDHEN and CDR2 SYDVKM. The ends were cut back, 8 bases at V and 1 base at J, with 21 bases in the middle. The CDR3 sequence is CASPPVGRPGAKNIQYF. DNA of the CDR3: TGTGCCAGCCCGCCAGTGGGGCGACCTGGGGCCAAAAACATTCAGTACTTC.

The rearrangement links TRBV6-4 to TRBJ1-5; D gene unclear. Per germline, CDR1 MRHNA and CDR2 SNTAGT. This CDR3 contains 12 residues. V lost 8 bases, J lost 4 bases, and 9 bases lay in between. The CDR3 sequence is CASVEGNQPQHF. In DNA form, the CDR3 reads TGTGCCAGCGTCGAGGGTAATCAGCCCCAGCATTTT.

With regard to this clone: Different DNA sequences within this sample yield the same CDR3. The CDR3 loop is CASSLSSGIYNEQFF. CDR3 sequence (DNA): TGTGCCAGCAGTTTGTCTAGCGGGATCTACAATGAGCAGTTCTTC. The chain recombines TRBV27 with TRBJ2-1; 9 bases line up with TRBD2. The CDR3 spans 15 residues. Germline loops: CDR1 MNHEY, CDR2 SMNVEV (reference sequence). The V segment lost 3 bases and the J segment 3 bases; nucleotides outside the gene matches: 3.

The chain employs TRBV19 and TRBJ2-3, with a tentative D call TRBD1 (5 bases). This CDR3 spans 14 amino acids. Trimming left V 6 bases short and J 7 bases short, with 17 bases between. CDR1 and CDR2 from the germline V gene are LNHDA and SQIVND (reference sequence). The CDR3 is CASSSWGGTNTQYF. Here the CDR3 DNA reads TGTGCCAGTAGCTCCTGGGGCGGTACTAATACGCAGTATTTT.

CDR3 DNA sequence: TGTGCCAGCTCACCGCAGTTGGTAACGAACACCGGGGAGCTGTTTTTT. It specifies CASSPQLVTNTGELFF. The chain couples TRBV18 to TRBJ2-2; D is ambiguous. V was trimmed by 3 bases and J by 0 bases, leaving 11 bases between them. Germline V CDR1 and CDR2: KGHSH, LQKENI. The CDR3 is made up of 16 amino acids.

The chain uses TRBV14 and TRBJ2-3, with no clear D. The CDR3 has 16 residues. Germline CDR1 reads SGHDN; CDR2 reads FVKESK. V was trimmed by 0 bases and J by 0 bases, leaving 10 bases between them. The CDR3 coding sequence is TGTGCCAGCAGCCAAGAACCCAGTTCTAGCACAGATACGCAGTATTTT. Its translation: CASSQEPSSSTDTQYF.

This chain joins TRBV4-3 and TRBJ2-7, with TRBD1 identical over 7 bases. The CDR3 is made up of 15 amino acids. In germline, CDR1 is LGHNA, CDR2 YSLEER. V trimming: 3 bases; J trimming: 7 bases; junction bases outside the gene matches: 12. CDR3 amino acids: CASSQSRDRSWEQYF. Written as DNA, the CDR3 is TGCGCCAGCAGCCAGTCCCGGGACAGATCTTGGGAGCAGTACTTC.

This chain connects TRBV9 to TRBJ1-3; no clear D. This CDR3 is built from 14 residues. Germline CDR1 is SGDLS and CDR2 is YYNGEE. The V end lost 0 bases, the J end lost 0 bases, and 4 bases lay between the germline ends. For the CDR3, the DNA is TGTGCCAGCAGCGTAGCTAGCTCTGGAAACACCATATATTTT. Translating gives CASSVASSGNTIYF.

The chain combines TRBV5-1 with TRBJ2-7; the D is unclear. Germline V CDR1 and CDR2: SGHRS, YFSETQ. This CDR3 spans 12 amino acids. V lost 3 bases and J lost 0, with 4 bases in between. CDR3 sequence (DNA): TGCGCCAGCAGCTCAAACTCCTACGAGCAGTACTTC. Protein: CASSSNSYEQYF.

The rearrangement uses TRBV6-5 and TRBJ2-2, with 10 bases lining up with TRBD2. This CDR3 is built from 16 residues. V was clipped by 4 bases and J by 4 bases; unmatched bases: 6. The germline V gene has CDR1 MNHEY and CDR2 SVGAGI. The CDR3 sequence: CASSFRLAGATGELFF. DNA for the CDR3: TGTGCCAGCAGTTTTAGGCTAGCGGGAGCCACCGGGGAGCTGTTTTTT.

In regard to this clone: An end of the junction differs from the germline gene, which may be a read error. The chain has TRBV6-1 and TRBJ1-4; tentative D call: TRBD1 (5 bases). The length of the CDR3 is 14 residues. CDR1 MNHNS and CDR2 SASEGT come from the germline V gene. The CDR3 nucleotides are TGTGCCAGCGAAATACAGGCAACGAATGAAAAACTGTTTTTT. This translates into CASEIQATNEKLFF.

CDR3 DNA: TGCGCCAGCAGCGGGGGGACTAGCCGTACCGGGGAGCTGTTTTTT. Translated: CASSGGTSRTGELFF. The chain employs TRBV5-1 and TRBJ2-2, with 9 bases fitting TRBD2. The germline V gene has CDR1 SGHRS and CDR2 YFSETQ. The CDR3 spans 15 residues. Trimming took 4 bases from V and 5 from J; bases not matched to a gene: 6.

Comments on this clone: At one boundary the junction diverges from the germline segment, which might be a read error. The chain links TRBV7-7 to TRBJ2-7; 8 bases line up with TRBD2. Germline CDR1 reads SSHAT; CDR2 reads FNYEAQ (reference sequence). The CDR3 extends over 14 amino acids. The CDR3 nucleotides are TGTGCTAGCAGCCCCAGCGGGAGCTCCTACGAGCAGTACTTC. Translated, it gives CASSPSGSSYEQYF.

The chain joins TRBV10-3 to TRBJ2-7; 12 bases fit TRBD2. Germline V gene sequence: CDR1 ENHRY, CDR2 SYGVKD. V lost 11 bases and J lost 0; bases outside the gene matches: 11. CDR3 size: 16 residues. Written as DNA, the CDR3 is TGTGCCTTATCGAGGACTAGCGGGGCGGGCTCCTACGAGCAGTACTTC. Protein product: CALSRTSGAGSYEQYF.

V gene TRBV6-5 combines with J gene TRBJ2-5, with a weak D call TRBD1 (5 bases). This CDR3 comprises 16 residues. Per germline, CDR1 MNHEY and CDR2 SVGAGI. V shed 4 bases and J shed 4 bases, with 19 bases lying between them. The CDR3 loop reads CASSSEMSMGRETQYF. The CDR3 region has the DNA TGTGCCAGCAGTTCAGAGATGAGTATGGGGCGAGAGACCCAGTACTTC.